These 26 T cell receptor beta chains were all obtained from the same sample, sequenced in a study of graft-versus-host responses after intestinal transplantation. Sequencing was performed with immunoSEQ multiplex PCR; in TCRdb, only in-frame clones are kept and a portion is missing. The top ten clones hold 0.66% of a sample with about 24,000 clones, almost 40% of them seen once. The sample was alloreactive CD4+ T cells from a mixed lymphocyte reaction culture, taken before intestinal transplant. Subset denoted: CFSE-low proliferating T cells sorted from roughly six-day pre-transplant mixed lymphocyte reaction (GvH or HvG direction). These receptors originate from a human patient who received an intestinal transplant.

V and J are TRBV28 and TRBJ1-1; the D is unclear. Germline V gives CDR1 MDHEN, CDR2 SYDVKM. This CDR3 has 12 residues. Between the trimmed V and J ends, which lost 2 bases and 10 bases, there was a span of 11 bases. The CDR3 loop reads CASSLMGSGAFF. CDR3 DNA sequence: TGTGCCAGCAGTTTAATGGGAAGCGGAGCTTTCTTT.

The CDR3 here is CASRQTSSGTQETQYF. The CDR3 DNA reads as TGCGCCAGCAGGCAGACTAGTAGCGGGACCCAAGAGACCCAGTACTTC. The chain is built from TRBV5-1 and TRBJ2-5; 8 bases line up with TRBD2. Trimming took 5 bases from V and 1 from J; bases not matched to a gene: 10. Germline CDR1 reads SGHRS; CDR2 reads YFSETQ. This CDR3 comprises 16 residues.

This sequence joins TRBV7-2 and TRBJ2-3; D gene unclear. Trimming shortened V by 1 base and J by 1 base, and 6 bases separated the two germline ends. CDR3 length: 14 residues. Germline loops: CDR1 SGHTA, CDR2 FQGNSA. The DNA for the CDR3 is TGTGCCAGCAGCTTAGTGAGCGGCACAGATACGCAGTATTTT. Its translation is CASSLVSGTDTQYF.

The rearrangement links TRBV4-1 to TRBJ1-2; TRBD1 matches at 7 bases. The CDR3 is made up of 15 amino acids. The germline CDR1 and CDR2 sequences are MGHRA and YSYEKL. With 1 base clipped from V and 5 bases from J, the junction kept 7 bases outside the gene matches. The CDR3 is CASSQAGTEIYGYTF. Written as DNA, the CDR3 is TGCGCCAGCAGCCAAGCCGGGACAGAAATTTATGGCTACACCTTC.

The chain uses TRBV6-5 and TRBJ1-1; TRBD1 might be the D (5 bases). From germline, CDR1 is MNHEY and CDR2 SVGAGI. Between the trimmed V and J ends, which lost 5 bases and 6 bases, there was a span of 13 bases. The CDR3 is 13 residues long. CDR3 sequence (DNA): TGTGCCAGCAGTGTAGGGGCCGCGGCTGAAGCTTTCTTT. Translated, it gives CASSVGAAAEAFF.

The chain links TRBV4-2 to TRBJ2-3; weak D call: TRBD1 (6 bases). Germline V gives CDR1 LGHNA, CDR2 YNFKEQ. Trimming took off 0 bases at V and 6 bases at J, with 13 bases between the two ends. The length of the CDR3 is 15 residues. The CDR3: CASSQDLVGGDTQYF. The DNA of the CDR3 is TGTGCCAGCAGCCAAGATTTGGTAGGGGGTGATACGCAGTATTTT.

V is TRBV14 and J is TRBJ1-1, with D possibly matching TRBD1 (5 bases). Germline V gene data show CDR1 as SGHDN and CDR2 as FVKESK. V shed 3 bases and J shed 5 bases, with 10 bases lying between them. This CDR3 spans 13 amino acids. CDR3 sequence: CASSHIRDTEAFF. The CDR3 nucleotides are TGTGCCAGCAGCCATATCAGGGATACTGAAGCTTTCTTT.

This clone was found a few times. The chain recombines TRBV7-3 with TRBJ2-5, with 10 bases identical to TRBD1. The last part of the DNA fits TRBJ2-7 better; the J call may be wrong. Germline CDR1 SGHTA, CDR2 FQGTGA. The CDR3 has 15 amino acids. The CDR3 DNA is TGTGCCAGCAGCTTATCTCCGGGACAGGGGACCGAGCAGTACTTC. Residues: CASSLSPGQGTEQYF.

This clone was observed a few times. The rearrangement links TRBV5-5 to TRBJ2-7; 9 nucleotides line up with TRBD1. CDR1 is SGHKS and CDR2 is YYEKEE in the germline V gene (reference sequence). Germline trimming cut 4 bases from V and 2 bases from J; bases unmatched to any gene: 10. The CDR3 length is 16 residues. The CDR3 sequence is CASSLHPGQGTYEQYF. The CDR3 region has the DNA TGTGCCAGCAGCCTACACCCGGGACAGGGTACCTACGAGCAGTACTTC. The variable domain in full, with the rest retrieved from reference TRBV5-5 and TRBJ2-7, is DAGVTQSPTHLIKTRGQQVTLRCSPISGHKSVSWYQQVLGQGPQFIFQYYEKEERGRGNFPDRFSARQFPNYSSELNVNALLLGDSALYLCASSLHPGQGTYEQYFGPGTRLTVT.

The chain is built from TRBV7-2 and TRBJ2-7, with a weak D call TRBD2 (6 bases). The germline CDR1 and CDR2 sequences are SGHTA and FQGNSA. The CDR3 runs to 15 residues. V was trimmed by 7 bases and J by 2 bases, leaving 18 bases between them. CDR3 nucleotide sequence: TGTGCCAGCACCTGGGTGGGAGGCGAGGCCTACGAGCAGTACTTC. Protein product: CASTWVGGEAYEQYF.

This clone came up a few times. The chain's CDR3 is CASSTPRGGTEAFF. CDR3 DNA sequence: TGTGCCAGCAGCACCCCCCGCGGGGGAACTGAAGCTTTCTTT. The rearrangement joins TRBV21-1 to TRBJ1-1. TRBV21-1 is flagged as a pseudogene. The CDR3 spans 14 residues.

Within the sample, this clone is medium-sized. The rearrangement joins TRBV13 to TRBJ1-6, with TRBD1 matching 9 bases. Germline CDR1 reads PRHDT; CDR2 reads FYEKMQ (reference sequence). The CDR3 consists of 15 residues. V dropped 5 bases and J dropped 7; count of bases not matched to a gene: 6. The chain's CDR3 is CASSPNRGLNSPLHF. The CDR3 DNA sequence: TGTGCCAGCAGCCCAAACAGGGGGCTGAATTCACCCCTCCACTTT.

The V and J genes are TRBV5-1 and TRBJ2-4; 9 nucleotides match TRBD1. J was trimmed by 1 base and V by 0 bases; bases with no gene match: 11. Germline CDR1 reads SGHRS; CDR2 reads YFSETQ. The CDR3 extends over 19 amino acids. This chain's CDR3 is CASSLGPTGGAVAKNIQYF. In nucleotides, the CDR3 is TGCGCCAGCAGCTTGGGTCCGACAGGGGGAGCCGTTGCCAAAAACATTCAGTACTTC.

V usage is TRBV28 and J usage is TRBJ2-1; 7 bases agree with TRBD1. V gave up 7 bases and J gave up 0 bases; unmatched junction bases: 12. Germline V gene sequence: CDR1 MDHEN, CDR2 SYDVKM. CDR3 size: 17 residues. CDR3 sequence: CASTLDRILSSYNEQFF. The CDR3 DNA reads TGTGCCAGCACCTTGGACAGGATCCTTAGCTCCTACAATGAGCAGTTCTTC.

The gene calls are TRBV6-5 and TRBJ1-2; D is uncertain. Deletions cut 3 bases from V and 7 bases from J, with 12 bases between. Germline-derived CDR1 and CDR2 are MNHEY and SVGAGI. The CDR3 sequence is 13 residues long. The CDR3 bases are TGTGCCAGCAGTTATGGGCAGTCGTCTGGCTACACCTTC. It codes for CASSYGQSSGYTF.

The V gene is TRBV7-8, the J gene TRBJ2-1; a possible D gene is TRBD1 (5 bases). In germline, CDR1 is SGHVS, CDR2 FQNEAQ. This CDR3 comprises 15 residues. Between the trimmed V and J ends, which lost 3 bases and 8 bases, there was a span of 17 bases. This CDR3 is CASSFGLGAQYEQFF. The CDR3 DNA sequence: TGTGCCAGCAGCTTTGGGCTAGGGGCACAATATGAGCAGTTCTTC.

The rearrangement uses TRBV6-1 and TRBJ1-5, with D uncertain. V was clipped by 0 bases and J by 7 bases, with 4 bases between them. The CDR3 totals 12 residues. Per the germline V gene, CDR1 is MNHNS and CDR2 is SASEGT. CDR3 sequence: CASSEARQPQHF. CDR3 DNA: TGTGCCAGCAGTGAAGCGAGGCAGCCCCAGCATTTT.

The V call is TRBV15, the J call TRBJ1-1; no reliable D call. This CDR3 spans 14 amino acids. Germline V gene sequence: CDR1 LNHNV, CDR2 YYDKDF (reference sequence). V was cut by 3 bases and J by 2 bases, with 10 bases left in between. CDR3 in amino acids: CATSRGGGNTEAFF. For the CDR3, the DNA is TGTGCCACCAGCAGGGGCGGAGGCAACACTGAAGCTTTCTTT.

This clone was seen once. Other DNA sequences of this sample code for an identical CDR3. The gene calls are TRBV6-6 and TRBJ1-5, with D uncertain. Germline-derived CDR1 and CDR2 are MNHNY and SVGAGI (reference sequence). CDR3 length: 15 residues. Trimming pared 0 bases from V and 6 bases from J, leaving 12 bases between. This chain's CDR3 is CASSYSGSYVQPQHF. DNA of the CDR3: TGTGCCAGCAGTTACTCTGGTAGTTATGTTCAGCCCCAGCATTTT.

The chain links TRBV2 to TRBJ2-1, with D maybe TRBD1 (5 bases). V lost 7 bases and J 4 bases, leaving 5 bases between the germline ends. From germline, CDR1 is SNHLY and CDR2 FYNNEI. The CDR3 consists of 11 residues. In DNA, the CDR3 is TGTGCCAGCAAGGGGTACAATGAGCAGTTCTTC. It yields the protein CASKGYNEQFF.

This clone was counted between two and nine times. This chain links TRBV5-4 with TRBJ2-5; maybe TRBD1 (5 bases). Germline V gene lookup returns CDR1 SGHNT and CDR2 YYREEE (reference sequence). Deletions cut 2 bases from V and 5 bases from J, with 16 bases between. The CDR3 runs 15 residues. CDR3 sequence (DNA): TGTGCCAGCAGCTTCGACAGCCCTCCCTGGGAGACCCAGTACTTC. Translation gives CASSFDSPPWETQYF.

Sample share makes this clone medium-sized (0.01 to 0.1%). This rearrangement joins TRBV6-6 to TRBJ2-7, with TRBD1 matching over 8 bases. Per germline, CDR1 MNHNY and CDR2 SVGAGI (reference sequence). Unmatched junction bases numbered 2, after V lost 6 bases and J lost 4 bases. The CDR3 has 12 residues. The CDR3 here is CASSRQGYEQYF. DNA of the CDR3: TGTGCCAGCAGCCGACAGGGGTACGAGCAGTACTTC.

The J gene is TRBJ2-5, the V gene TRBV4-2, with 7 nucleotides matching TRBD2. V trimming: 4 bases; J trimming: 0 bases; junction bases outside the gene matches: 2. Germline lookup yields CDR1 LGHNA and CDR2 YNFKEQ. The CDR3 extends over 14 amino acids. CDR3 nucleotide sequence: TGTGCCAGCAGCCCCGGGACTAACCAAGAGACCCAGTACTTC. This translates into CASSPGTNQETQYF.

The V and J genes are TRBV5-5 and TRBJ2-7; TRBD2 might be the D (5 bases). This CDR3 is built from 15 residues. Germline assignment: CDR1 SGHKS and CDR2 YYEKEE (reference sequence). Trimming removed 3 bases from V and 4 bases from J, with 17 bases in between. Written as DNA, the CDR3 is TGTGCCAGCAGCTCGCCCCGGGATCAGTGGTACGAGCAGTACTTC. Translation gives CASSSPRDQWYEQYF.

This chain uses TRBV9 with TRBJ2-2, with D perhaps matching TRBD2 (6 bases). Per germline, CDR1 SGDLS and CDR2 YYNGEE. CDR3 size: 16 residues. Trimming pared 0 bases from V and 2 bases from J, leaving 11 bases between. The CDR3, as DNA: TGTGCCAGCAGCGTAGTAGGAGGGACTAACACCGGGGAGCTGTTTTTT. Residues: CASSVVGGTNTGELFF.

The J gene is TRBJ1-1, the V gene TRBV6-1; no firm D call. This CDR3 comprises 13 residues. Germline CDR1 and CDR2: MNHNS and SASEGT. Trimming removed 3 bases at V and 3 bases at J, with 8 bases between. The CDR3 sequence: CASSDQAYTEAFF. The CDR3 DNA sequence: TGTGCCAGCAGTGATCAGGCGTACACTGAAGCTTTCTTT.